This paragraph covers one TCR beta chain sequence. Its antigen is as yet unknown. The sample is drawn from a study of T cells in localized non-small cell lung cancer. The repertoire was sequenced with immunoSEQ multiplex PCR; TCRdb's copy has only in-frame clones and lacks some. The sample consists of around 33,000 clones, 80% to 95% of them appearing once. With 6 bases removed from V and 0 bases from J, the gap between germline ends came to 12 bases. Germline lookup yields CDR1 SNHLY and CDR2 FYNNEI. CDR3 length: 15 amino acids. General observations from the study: Peak T cell clonality was found in uninvolved adjacent lung, exceeding tumor. The study sequenced only one region of the tumor. As a result, intratumor heterogeneity could not be excluded and remains possible.

This clonotype originated in a female donor older than 55 with stage I lung adenocarcinoma. The sample in question was peripheral blood, obtained before any cancer treatment. The chain uses TRBV2 and TRBJ2-1; tentative D call: TRBD2 (6 bases). The CDR3 region is CASRADGSSYNEQFF. The CDR3 DNA reads as TGTGCCAGCAGAGCAGACGGGAGCTCCTACAATGAGCAGTTCTTC.